Listed here are 31 T cell receptor beta chains from one sample, sequenced in a study of T cells in women clearing cervical HPV infection. Sequencing used immunoSEQ multiplex PCR; TCRdb keeps in-frame clones, though not all of them. The sample holds about 30,000 clones. The sequenced sample consisted of blood buffy coat. The receptors stem from a woman aged 18 to 69 with a cervical HPV16 infection that either progressed to CIN3+ or cleared (not recorded which).

As to this clone: The read terminates 3 residues ahead of where the CDR3 ends, so the germline J gene completes it. The chain carries TRBV4-1 and TRBJ1-2; 7 nucleotides line up with TRBD1. With V trimmed by 1 base and J by 1 base, 12 bases remained unmatched. The CDR3 extends over 18 amino acids. Germline values: CDR1 MGHRA, CDR2 YSYEKL. Here the CDR3 reads CASSQVPDRLRVNYGYTF. The CDR3 DNA, read in part, is TGCGCCAGCAGCCAAGTTCCGGACAGGTTGAGGGTTAACTATGGC.

Concerning this clone: The CDR3 end is not reached by the read, which stops 3 residues before it; the germline J gene fills it in. The rearrangement links TRBV2 to TRBJ2-3; TRBD1 is a possible D gene (7 bases). Germline V gene data show CDR1 as SNHLY and CDR2 as FYNNEI. The CDR3 totals 14 residues. V lost 10 bases and J 2 bases, leaving 16 bases between the germline ends. CDR3 sequence: CATLGGTATDTQYF. The CDR3 bases that were read are TGTGCCACCCTAGGAGGGACAGCCACAGATACG.

To note about this clone: Read sequence stops 3 residues before the CDR3 end, and the germline J gene provides the missing end. The chain carries TRBV5-1 and TRBJ2-3, with a weak D call TRBD1 (5 bases). V was cut by 1 base and J by 2 bases, with 17 bases left in between. CDR1 and CDR2 from the germline V gene are SGHRS and YFSETQ. The CDR3 extends over 17 amino acids. The DNA read from the CDR3 is TGCGCCAGCAGCTTGTTTTCAGGGCGAGACCCCACAGATACG. Translating it yields CASSLFSGRDPTDT. The full CDR3 sequence reads CASSLFSGRDPTDTQYF.

Note on this clone: The read comes to an end 3 residues before the CDR3 does, leaving the germline J gene to fill in the end. This chain joins TRBV7-9 and TRBJ2-7, with D maybe TRBD2 (5 bases). This CDR3 is 15 amino acids long. Germline V gives CDR1 SEHNR, CDR2 FQNEAQ (reference sequence). V lost 3 bases, J lost 0 bases, and 12 bases lay in between. The sequenced part of the CDR3 DNA is TGTGCCAGCAGCTTGGGCGGGTCAAACTCCTACGAG. Residues: CASSLGGSNSYE. The full CDR3 protein reads CASSLGGSNSYEQYF.

About this clone itself: The read comes to an end 3 residues before the CDR3 does, leaving the germline J gene to fill in the end. The V and J genes are TRBV19 and TRBJ1-5, with 8 bases matching TRBD1. CDR3 length: 14 amino acids. In germline, CDR1 is LNHDA, CDR2 SQIVND (reference sequence). V shed 5 bases, J shed 6 bases, and the junction held 6 bases outside the gene matches. CDR3 bases read: TGTGCCAGTAGTGTCGACAGGGGAAGTCAGCCC. Translating it yields CASSVDRGSQP. The full CDR3 protein is CASSVDRGSQPQHF.

About this clone itself: Sequencing ends 3 residues short of the CDR3 end; the germline J gene provides the rest. The V gene is TRBV30, the J gene TRBJ1-5, with D perhaps TRBD1 (6 bases). The CDR3 runs 13 residues. Per the germline V gene, CDR1 is GTSNPN and CDR2 is SVGIG (reference sequence). V was clipped by 8 bases and J by 0 bases, with 11 bases between them. Partial CDR3 DNA: TGTGCCCTCACAGGGTTTAGCAATCAGCCC. Protein: CALTGFSNQP. The whole CDR3 sequence is CALTGFSNQPQHF.

With respect to this clone: The CDR3 end is not reached by the read, which stops 3 residues before it; the germline J gene fills it in. V gene TRBV20-1 combines with J gene TRBJ2-2, with D maybe TRBD1 (6 bases). V lost 7 bases and J lost 2, with 14 bases in between. The germline gives CDR1 DFQATT, CDR2 SNEGSKA (reference sequence). The CDR3 loop spans 14 amino acids. Here the CDR3 reads CSGTGTSNTGELFF. The sequenced part of the CDR3 DNA is TGCAGTGGGACCGGGACATCAAACACCGGGGAG.

As to this clone: The observed sequence ends 3 residues before the CDR3 terminus, with the missing tail filled in from the germline J gene. The chain recombines TRBV12-3 or TRBV12-4 with TRBJ2-7, with 7 bases aligning to TRBD1. CDR3 length: 15 amino acids. J gave up 3 bases and V 6 bases, and 11 bases lay outside the gene matches. Incomplete CDR3 DNA: TGTGCCAGCAGCAGAGACTTGGGACAGAACTACGAG. This translates into CASSRDLGQNYE. The CDR3, in full, reads CASSRDLGQNYEQYF.

About this clone: Read sequence stops 3 residues before the CDR3 end, and the germline J gene provides the missing end. V is TRBV4-1 and J is TRBJ2-7; 14 positions agree with TRBD2. The CDR3 is made up of 18 amino acids. Losses at the gene ends were 1 base for V and 3 bases for J; bases not matched to a gene: 8. Germline-derived CDR1 and CDR2 are MGHRA and YSYEKL. CDR3 protein: CASSQGGLAGGVIYEQYF. The DNA read from the CDR3 is TGCGCCAGCAGCCAAGGAGGACTAGCGGGGGGAGTCATCTACGAG.

To note about this clone: The CDR3 goes on 3 residues after the read ends, and that part is filled in from the germline J gene. The chain couples TRBV29-1 to TRBJ1-1; 9 bases are shared with TRBD1. CDR3 length: 14 residues. The germline gives CDR1 SQVTM, CDR2 ANQGSEA. J gave up 4 bases and V 3 bases, and 6 bases lay outside the gene matches. Incomplete CDR3 DNA: TGCAGCGTTGAGATACAGGGGGCGATCACTGAA. Encoded protein: CSVEIQGAITE. The CDR3 in its entirety is CSVEIQGAITEAFF.

Worth noting for this clone: The read finishes 3 residues shy of the CDR3 end, and the germline J gene is used to complete it. V is TRBV6-1 and J is TRBJ1-1; 8 nucleotides line up with TRBD1. The V gene's germline CDR1 is MNHNS and CDR2 SASEGT. The CDR3 consists of 12 residues. The CDR3 loop reads CASSENRDRAFF. The sequenced part of the CDR3 DNA is TGTGCCAGCAGTGAAAATCGGGACAGG.

In the case of this clone: The CDR3 goes on 3 residues after the read ends, and that part is filled in from the germline J gene. This sequence joins TRBV5-6 and TRBJ2-7; weak D call: TRBD2 (6 bases). Germline values: CDR1 SGHDT, CDR2 YYEEEE. This CDR3 has 15 residues. Trimming cost V 3 bases and J 3 bases, with 16 bases left between them. CDR3 DNA, as far as it was read: TGTGCCAGCAGCTATGCCGGGACTGAGCACTACGAG. Its protein product is CASSYAGTEHYE. The CDR3, in full, reads CASSYAGTEHYEQYF. The full variable domain, rest sourced from reference TRBV5-6 and TRBJ2-7, is DAGVTQSPTHLIKTRGQQVTLRCSPKSGHDTVSWYQQALGQGPQFIFQYYEEEERQRGNFPDRFSGHQFPNYSSELNVNALLLGDSALYLCASSYAGTEHYEQYFGPGTRLTVT.

The CDR3 spells CASSPITGVSYNDYTF. The sequenced CDR3 bases are TGTGCCAGCAGTCCCATAACAGGGGTCTCCTACAATGAC. The V call is TRBV2, the J call TRBJ1-2; 7 bases are a match to TRBD1. The CDR3 is cut off 3 residues early in the read; its end comes from the germline J gene. This CDR3 contains 16 residues. Germline-derived CDR1 and CDR2 are SNHLY and FYNNEI. Complete variable domain (other parts from reference TRBV2 and TRBJ1-2): EPEVTQTPSHQVTQMGQEVILRCVPISNHLYFYWYRQILGQKVEFLVSFYNNEISEKSEIFDDQFSVERPDGSNFTLKIRSTKLEDSAMYFCASSPITGVSYNDYTFGSGTRLTVV.

To note about this clone: The CDR3 extends 3 residues past the end of the read, so its final part is completed from the germline J gene. The chain has TRBV30 and TRBJ2-7, with D hard to call. CDR1 is GTSNPN, CDR2 SVGIG, per germline (reference sequence). Deletions cut 2 bases from V and 0 bases from J, with 11 bases between. This CDR3 is built from 14 residues. The covered CDR3 bases are TGTGCCTGGAGTTCAGTACCGTTCTCCTACGAG. This encodes CAWSSVPFSYE. In full, the CDR3 is CAWSSVPFSYEQYF.

Regarding this clone: The read is 3 residues too short to cover the CDR3 end, so that end is filled in from the germline J gene. This chain links TRBV5-1 with TRBJ2-7; 9 bases are a match to TRBD2. J lost 4 bases, V lost 9 bases, and 11 bases had no gene match. Germline V gene data show CDR1 as SGHRS and CDR2 as YFSETQ. The CDR3 is made up of 14 amino acids. The sequenced CDR3 bases are TGCGCCACCTCGTTGGGACTAGCCGAGTACGAG. This encodes CATSLGLAEYE. The entire CDR3 is CATSLGLAEYEQYF.

On this clone itself: The read terminates 3 residues before the CDR3 end, so the remaining end is supplied by the germline J gene. The chain recombines TRBV5-1 with TRBJ2-5, with D possibly TRBD2 on 5 matching bases. V lost 0 bases to trimming and J lost 1 base, with 10 bases between them. Germline-derived CDR1 and CDR2 are SGHRS and YFSETQ. CDR3 length equals 15 residues. The CDR3 is CASSLGSASQETQYF. The CDR3 DNA, read in part, is TGCGCCAGCAGCTTGGGTAGCGCTAGCCAAGAGACC.

Remarks on this clone: The observed sequence ends 3 residues before the CDR3 terminus, with the missing tail filled in from the germline J gene. The chain recombines TRBV5-8 with TRBJ2-7, with D unclear. V was shortened by 0 bases and J by 3 bases, with 4 bases between the two germline ends. This CDR3 contains 12 residues. Germline V lookup: CDR1 SGHTS, CDR2 YDEGEE. Incomplete CDR3 DNA: TGTGCCAGCAGCTTGGTCCTCTACGAG. Protein sequence: CASSLVLYE. From start to end, the CDR3 is CASSLVLYEQYF. Using reference TRBV5-8 and TRBJ2-7 for the parts outside the CDR3, the full variable domain is EAGVTQSPTHLIKTRGQQATLRCSPISGHTSVYWYQQALGLGLQFLLWYDEGEERNRGNFPPRFSGRQFPNYSSELNVNALELEDSALYLCASSLVLYEQYFGPGTRLTVT.

Note on this clone: The read gets to within 3 residues of the CDR3 end, and the germline J gene fills in the rest. The V gene is TRBV10-3, the J gene TRBJ2-7; TRBD1 agrees at 7 bases. V was clipped by 6 bases and J by 6 bases; unmatched bases: 5. CDR3 size: 12 residues. CDR1 is ENHRY and CDR2 is SYGVKD in the germline V gene. The sequenced CDR3 bases are TGTGCCATCAGAACGACAGGGACCGAG. It specifies CAIRTTGTE. The whole CDR3 sequence is CAIRTTGTEQYF.

The CDR3 DNA, read in part, is TGTGCCAGCAGCTTGGGACTAGCGGGCGACAATGAG. Translation gives CASSLGLAGDNE. Given in full, the CDR3 is CASSLGLAGDNEQFF. The chain couples TRBV5-6 to TRBJ2-1, with 10 bases identical to TRBD2. The CDR3 extends 3 residues past the end of the read, so its final part is completed from the germline J gene. This CDR3 has 15 residues. Trimming cost V 0 bases and J 5 bases; bases outside gene matches: 2. Germline-derived CDR1 and CDR2 are SGHDT and YYEEEE.

A remark on this clone: The read falls 3 residues short of the CDR3 end, and the missing part is taken from the germline J gene. V and J are TRBV7-3 and TRBJ2-1; TRBD1 matches 9 bases. Germline assignment: CDR1 SGHTA and CDR2 FQGTGA. The CDR3 spans 14 residues. Germline trimming cut 5 bases from V and 6 bases from J; bases unmatched to any gene: 5. The CDR3 sequence is CASSPGQGVNEQFF. Partial CDR3 DNA: TGTGCCAGCAGCCCGGGACAGGGAGTCAATGAG.

The covered CDR3 bases are TGCAGTGCTAGTGCGGGGGTCGAGCAGCCC. Translated, it gives CSASAGVEQP. The full CDR3 protein reads CSASAGVEQPQHF. This rearrangement joins TRBV20-1 to TRBJ1-5; weak D call: TRBD1 (5 bases). Read sequence stops 3 residues before the CDR3 end, and the germline J gene provides the missing end. V dropped 3 bases and J dropped 7 bases, with 13 bases sitting between them. The CDR3 length is 13 residues. The germline gives CDR1 DFQATT, CDR2 SNEGSKA (reference sequence).

A note on this clone: The read stops 3 residues short of the end of the CDR3; the missing end is completed from the germline J gene. The chain employs TRBV24-1 and TRBJ2-5; the match to TRBD2 covers 7 bases. The CDR3 runs 16 residues. Per germline, CDR1 KGHDR and CDR2 SFDVKD. The V and J ends lost 2 bases and 5 bases, in that order; junction bases with no gene match: 10. Here the CDR3 reads CATSDSQAEGGETQYF. The CDR3 DNA, read in part, is TGTGCCACCAGTGATTCTCAAGCGGAGGGAGGGGAGACC.

For this clone: The read is 3 residues too short to cover the CDR3 end, so that end is filled in from the germline J gene. This chain connects TRBV24-1 to TRBJ2-2; 10 nucleotides match TRBD2. The junction had 11 bases not matched to a gene; V was cut back by 3 bases and J by 8 bases. Germline-derived CDR1 and CDR2 are KGHDR and SFDVKD. CDR3 size: 17 residues. The covered CDR3 bases are TGTGCCACCAGTGATCCAGGGACTAGCGACTTACTAGGGGAG. This sequence encodes CATSDPGTSDLLGE. The CDR3 in full is CATSDPGTSDLLGELFF.

Concerning this clone itself: Read data end 3 residues before the CDR3 end; the end is taken from the germline J gene. This rearrangement joins TRBV13 to TRBJ2-7; D possibly matches TRBD1 or TRBD2 (5 bases each). Trimming cost V 2 bases and J 2 bases, with 10 bases left between them. The CDR3 sequence is 14 residues long. Per the germline V gene, CDR1 is PRHDT and CDR2 is FYEKMQ (reference sequence). CDR3 bases read: TGTGCCAGCAGCTTACGGCAGGGAGCCTACGAG. Its translation is CASSLRQGAYE. The full-length CDR3 reads as CASSLRQGAYEQYF.

For this clone: Read coverage stops 3 residues before the CDR3 terminus; the germline J gene supplies the remainder. The V call is TRBV20-1, the J call TRBJ2-3, with 7 bases that match TRBD2. In germline, CDR1 is DFQATT, CDR2 SNEGSKA (reference sequence). The CDR3 is 14 residues long. CDR3 region: CSALVAGAEETQYF. CDR3 DNA (partial): TGCAGTGCCCTCGTGGCGGGAGCGGAAGAGACG.

As to this clone: With the read ending 3 residues before the CDR3 end, the germline J gene is used to fill in that end. The chain couples TRBV2 to TRBJ2-2, with 7 bases aligning to TRBD2. The CDR3 covers 15 residues. The germline V gene has CDR1 SNHLY and CDR2 FYNNEI. CDR3 in amino acids: CASKSGEKDNSPLFF. CDR3 bases read: TGTGCCAGCAAGAGCGGGGAGAAAGATAATTCACCG.

CDR3 sequence: CARRSVANYGYTF. CDR3 DNA (partial): TGTGCCAGAAGGTCTGTAGCTAACTATGGC. The rearrangement links TRBV5-3 to TRBJ1-2; D ambiguous. Coverage ceases 3 residues before the CDR3 finishes, and the germline J gene fills in the end. TRBV5-3 is an ORF, with its function uncertain. The CDR3 length is 13 residues. V shed 5 bases and J shed 0 bases, with 8 bases lying between them.

A note on this clone: The DNA ends 3 residues before the CDR3 does, and the rest of the CDR3 is filled in from the germline J gene. The chain carries TRBV7-9 and TRBJ1-1; maybe TRBD1 (6 bases). The ends were cut back, 2 bases at V and 6 bases at J, with 16 bases in the middle. From germline, CDR1 is SEHNR and CDR2 FQNEAQ (reference sequence). This CDR3 spans 15 amino acids. The CDR3 here is CASSLSGAHYPEAFF. Partial CDR3 DNA: TGTGCCAGCAGCTTATCAGGGGCTCATTATCCTGAA.

With regard to this clone: The missing CDR3 end, 3 residues past where the read stops, is filled in from the germline J gene. The rearrangement links TRBV10-3 to TRBJ1-2; 11 bases match TRBD1. V shed 7 bases, J shed 6 bases, and the junction held 4 bases outside the gene matches. The germline V gene has CDR1 ENHRY and CDR2 SYGVKD. CDR3 size: 13 residues. CDR3 DNA, as far as it was read: TGTGCCATCAACAGGGGACAGGGGGATGGC. Protein product: CAINRGQGDG. The CDR3 reads in full as CAINRGQGDGYTF.

With respect to this clone: Coverage ceases 3 residues before the CDR3 finishes, and the germline J gene fills in the end. The chain uses TRBV5-6 and TRBJ2-3; D is ambiguous. Per germline, CDR1 SGHDT and CDR2 YYEEEE. V dropped 7 bases and J dropped 2 bases, with 14 bases sitting between them. CDR3 size: 14 residues. The sequenced CDR3 bases are TGTGCCAGCTCGTCGCTAGAGCTCACAGATACG. Translating gives CASSSLELTDT. The whole CDR3 sequence reads CASSSLELTDTQYF.

Incomplete CDR3 DNA: TGTGCCAGCAGCGCAGGGGGGTATTACAATGAG. It codes for CASSAGGYYNE. In full, the CDR3 is CASSAGGYYNEQFF. This sequence joins TRBV9 and TRBJ2-1; D possibly corresponds to TRBD1 (7 bases). The read ends 3 residues shy of where the CDR3 ends; the end is completed using the germline J gene. CDR1 is SGDLS and CDR2 is YYNGEE in the germline V gene. This CDR3 comprises 14 residues. Between the trimmed V and J ends, which lost 3 bases and 4 bases, there was a span of 11 bases.